The rows below give T cell receptor beta chains drawn from one sample of a study of blood T cell repertoires in COVID-19. Measured with immunoSEQ multiplex PCR; TCRdb has only the in-frame clones, and not every one. The table shows roughly 22,000 clones, with 80% to 90% occurring only once. Sequencing was performed on peripheral blood. All receptors derive from a woman aged 70-85 years with COVID-19, enrolled during active disease. The CDR3 runs from the conserved cysteine through the conserved F or W. A D gene is named only where the DNA matches it firmly. Clone size is shown for a subset of rows, as once, few, many or a class of expanded clone.

J gene: TRBJ2-1
clone size: -
V gene: TRBV25-1
D gene: TRBD2
CDR3 protein: CASSNLAGGLYNEQFF
CDR3 DNA: TGTGCCAGCAGCAATCTAGCGGGAGGACTTTACAATGAGCAGTTCTTC

J gene: TRBJ1-5
clone size: -
V gene: TRBV9
D gene: TRBD1
CDR3 protein: CASSVGDGTGGKQPQHF
CDR3 DNA: TGTGCCAGCAGCGTAGGTGATGGGACAGGGGGCAAGCAGCCCCAGCATTTT

J gene: TRBJ1-1
clone size: -
V gene: TRBV29-1
D gene: TRBD1
CDR3 protein: CSVAGTGEAFF
CDR3 DNA: TGCAGCGTTGCCGGGACAGGGGAAGCTTTCTTT

J gene: TRBJ2-5
clone size: -
V gene: TRBV10-3
D gene: -
CDR3 protein: CAPRLRAGETQYF
CDR3 DNA: TGTGCCCCCCGCCTTCGGGCAGGGGAGACCCAGTACTTC

J gene: TRBJ2-1
clone size: -
V gene: TRBV3-1/TRBV3-2
D gene: -
CDR3 protein: CASSQVAGEQFF
CDR3 DNA: TGTGCCAGCAGCCAAGTTGCGGGTGAGCAGTTCTTC

J gene: TRBJ1-2
clone size: -
V gene: TRBV2
D gene: -
CDR3 protein: CASSVGTVKTVYTF
CDR3 DNA: TGTGCCAGCAGTGTAGGAACAGTTAAGACGGTCTACACCTTC

J gene: TRBJ2-5
clone size: -
V gene: TRBV5-1
D gene: -
CDR3 protein: CASSRGWAQETQYF
CDR3 DNA: TGCGCCAGCAGTAGGGGGTGGGCCCAAGAGACCCAGTACTTC

J gene: TRBJ1-1
clone size: -
V gene: TRBV6-2/TRBV6-3
D gene: -
CDR3 protein: CASSYKTVNTEAFF
CDR3 DNA: TGTGCCAGCAGTTACAAGACAGTGAACACTGAAGCTTTCTTT

J gene: TRBJ1-1
clone size: -
V gene: TRBV4-2
D gene: -
CDR3 protein: CASSQVLQDTEAFF
CDR3 DNA: TGTGCCAGCAGCCAAGTTCTCCAGGACACTGAAGCTTTCTTT

J gene: TRBJ1-2
clone size: -
V gene: TRBV5-6
D gene: -
CDR3 protein: CASTFVEANYGYTF
CDR3 DNA: TGTGCCAGCACCTTCGTGGAGGCTAACTATGGCTACACCTTC

J gene: TRBJ1-2
clone size: -
V gene: TRBV7-9
D gene: -
CDR3 protein: CASSRGVALNYGYTF
CDR3 DNA: TGTGCCAGCAGCCGCGGGGTGGCCCTTAACTATGGCTACACCTTC

J gene: TRBJ2-2
clone size: -
V gene: TRBV19
D gene: -
CDR3 protein: CASSPRGIDTGELFF
CDR3 DNA: TGTGCCAGTAGTCCTCGGGGGATAGACACCGGGGAGCTGTTTTTT

J gene: TRBJ1-3
clone size: -
V gene: TRBV5-4
D gene: -
CDR3 protein: CASSLVGSSGNTIYF
CDR3 DNA: TGTGCCAGCAGCTTGGTGGGGAGCTCTGGAAACACCATATATTTT

J gene: TRBJ2-3
clone size: -
V gene: TRBV2
D gene: -
CDR3 protein: CASSASTDTQYF
CDR3 DNA: TGTGCCAGCAGTGCTAGCACAGATACGCAGTATTTT

J gene: TRBJ1-6
clone size: -
V gene: TRBV7-2
D gene: -
CDR3 protein: CASSSREVEDSPLHF
CDR3 DNA: TGTGCCAGCAGCTCCAGGGAGGTGGAGGATTCACCCCTCCACTTT

J gene: TRBJ2-1
clone size: -
V gene: TRBV6-5
D gene: -
CDR3 protein: CASNRPEDNEQFF
CDR3 DNA: TGTGCCAGCAACCGCCCTGAGGACAATGAGCAGTTCTTC

J gene: TRBJ1-5
clone size: few
V gene: TRBV6-5
D gene: TRBD1
CDR3 protein: CASNQDRGTGPQHF
CDR3 DNA: TGTGCCAGCAACCAGGACAGGGGAACGGGGCCCCAGCATTTT

J gene: TRBJ2-5
clone size: -
V gene: TRBV6-2/TRBV6-3
D gene: -
CDR3 protein: CASIPSEREQETQYF
CDR3 DNA: TGTGCCAGCATCCCTTCGGAGAGGGAACAAGAGACCCAGTACTTC

J gene: TRBJ1-2
clone size: few
V gene: TRBV19
D gene: -
CDR3 protein: CASSIGEGYTF
CDR3 DNA: TGTGCCAGTAGTATTGGTGAGGGCTACACCTTC